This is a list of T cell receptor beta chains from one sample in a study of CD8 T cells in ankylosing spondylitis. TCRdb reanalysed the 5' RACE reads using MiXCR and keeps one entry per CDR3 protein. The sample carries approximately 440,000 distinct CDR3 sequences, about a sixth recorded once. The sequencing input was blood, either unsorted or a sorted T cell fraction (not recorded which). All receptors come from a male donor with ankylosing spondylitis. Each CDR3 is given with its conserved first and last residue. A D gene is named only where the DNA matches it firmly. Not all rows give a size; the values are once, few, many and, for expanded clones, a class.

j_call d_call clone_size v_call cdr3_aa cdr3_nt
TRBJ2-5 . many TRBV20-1 CSASGAAGLGETQYF TGCAGTGCTAGCGGTGCTGCGGGGCTAGGGGAGACCCAGTACTTC
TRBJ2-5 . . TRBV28 CATTQETQYF TGTGCCACGACCCAAGAGACCCAGTACTTC
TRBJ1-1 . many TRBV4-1 CASSQATGKEGRTEAFF TGCGCCAGCAGCCAAGCGACGGGAAAGGAGGGAAGGACTGAAGCTTTCTTT
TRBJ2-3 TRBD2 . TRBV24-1 CATSNVGSGSTDTQYF TGTGCCACCAGTAATGTGGGTAGCGGGAGCACAGATACGCAGTATTTT
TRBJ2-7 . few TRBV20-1 CSVSGPYEQYF TGCAGTGTGTCAGGTCCCTACGAGCAGTACTTC
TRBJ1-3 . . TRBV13 CASSLTPESSGNTIYF TGTGCCAGCAGCTTAACACCCGAGAGCTCTGGAAACACCATATATTTT
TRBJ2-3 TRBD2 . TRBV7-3 CASSSTSGGADTQYF TGTGCCAGCAGCTCTACAAGCGGGGGGGCAGATACGCAGTATTTT
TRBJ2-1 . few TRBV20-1 CSAPPPGPDTNEQFF TGCAGTGCTCCACCCCCTGGACCGGACACGAATGAGCAGTTCTTC
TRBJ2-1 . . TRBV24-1 CATSDWGAYDNEQFF TGTGCCACCAGTGATTGGGGGGCATACGACAATGAGCAGTTCTTC
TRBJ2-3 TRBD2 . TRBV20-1 CSARLAGVHTQYF TGCAGTGCTAGACTAGCGGGGGTTCATACGCAGTATTTT
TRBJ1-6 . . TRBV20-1 CRTKGGGSPLHF TGCAGGACTAAGGGGGGGGGATCACCCCTCCACTTT
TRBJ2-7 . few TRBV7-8 CASSLDPRAYEQYF TGTGCCAGCAGCTTGGACCCCAGGGCCTACGAGCAGTACTTC
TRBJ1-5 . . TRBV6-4 CASSDSPSQPQHF TGTGCCAGCAGTGACTCTCCGTCTCAGCCCCAGCATTTT
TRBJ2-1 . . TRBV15 CATSRVIGDYNEQFF TGTGCCACCAGCAGAGTGATAGGGGACTACAATGAGCAGTTCTTC
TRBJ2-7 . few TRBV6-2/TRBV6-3 CASVSGYEQYF TGTGCCAGCGTCTCGGGTTACGAGCAGTACTTC
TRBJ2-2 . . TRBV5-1 CASSIGENTGELFF TGCGCCAGCAGCATCGGGGAGAACACCGGGGAGCTGTTTTTT
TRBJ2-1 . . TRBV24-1 CATSDFRPGEQFF TGTGCCACCAGTGATTTCCGGCCCGGGGAGCAGTTCTTC
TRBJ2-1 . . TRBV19 CASGTFTYNEQFF TGTGCCAGTGGGACTTTTACCTACAATGAGCAGTTCTTC
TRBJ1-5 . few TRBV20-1 CSQGTQPQHF TGCAGTCAGGGGACGCAGCCCCAGCATTTT
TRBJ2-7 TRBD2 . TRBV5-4 CASSLGPGTSREQYF TGTGCCAGCAGCTTGGGTCCCGGGACTAGCAGAGAGCAGTACTTC
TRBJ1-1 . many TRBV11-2 CASRPGLGNTEAFF TGTGCCAGCCGACCTGGGTTGGGGAACACTGAAGCTTTCTTT
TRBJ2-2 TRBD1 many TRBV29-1 CSVRTGSNTGELFF TGCAGCGTTCGGACAGGGTCGAACACCGGGGAGCTGTTTTTT
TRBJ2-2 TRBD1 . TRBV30 CAWKPRGLTGELFF TGTGCCTGGAAGCCAAGGGGGCTCACCGGGGAGCTGTTTTTT
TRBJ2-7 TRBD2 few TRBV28 CASRLAGADYEQYF TGTGCCAGCAGACTAGCGGGAGCCGACTACGAGCAGTACTTC